This TCR beta chain was found in a study of T-cell reconstitution after alpha-beta-depleted transplantation in children. For TCRbeta, the library was prepared with unique molecular identifiers. Each CDR3 protein is one row after TCRdb ran MiXCR on the PCR reads. The table has hundreds of thousands of distinct CDR3 sequences, about 12% seen once. This CDR3 spans 15 amino acids. V was cut by 5 bases and J by 0 bases, with 12 bases left in between. This clonotype was seen many times. This sequence was found in a human donor who donated a stem cell graft to a child with acute lymphoblastic leukemia. Sequencing used PBMCs from the stem cell graft donor, obtained from the stem cell graft. V and J are TRBV12-3 or TRBV12-4 and TRBJ2-3; possibly TRBD2 for D (6 bases). The CDR3 nucleotides are TGTGCCAGCAGTCCCGGGACTCTGAGCACAGATACGCAGTATTTT. Amino acid sequence: CASSPGTLSTDTQYF.